Listed below are T cell receptor beta chains from one sample, sequenced in a study of CD8 T cells in ankylosing spondylitis. TCRdb reprocessed the 5' RACE reads via MiXCR and lists one record per CDR3 protein. This table has some 700,000 distinct CDR3 sequences, 15% to 20% appearing once. Material: blood, either unsorted or a sorted T cell fraction (not recorded which). All receptors come from a male donor with ankylosing spondylitis. Both conserved end residues are part of each CDR3. Fields, in order: clone size, J gene, V gene, D gene, CDR3 DNA, CDR3 protein. D genes are given only for firm matches. Size tells how often a clone was seen (once, few, many) or the class of an expanded clone, and some rows leave it out.

many	TRBJ2-7	TRBV4-2	-	TGTGCCAGCAGCCAAGAGAGTGGAGACAGCGTCTACGAGCAGTACTTC	CASSQESGDSVYEQYF
few	TRBJ1-3	TRBV20-1	-	TGCAGTGCTAGAGATCTGGGAGTGGCTGGAAACACCATATATTTT	CSARDLGVAGNTIYF
-	TRBJ2-5	TRBV12-3/TRBV12-4	TRBD1	TGTGCCAGCAGACCTACGGGACAGGTGTGGGAGACCCAGTACTTC	CASRPTGQVWETQYF
-	TRBJ2-3	TRBV27	-	TGTGCCAGCAGTCCCCAGTCTTATACGGACAGTCTCACAGATACGCAGTATTTT	CASSPQSYTDSLTDTQYF
-	TRBJ2-1	TRBV5-6	-	TGTGCCAGCAGCCACTCTAGAGTGGGTGAGCAGTTCTTC	CASSHSRVGEQFF
-	TRBJ2-7	TRBV29-1	-	TGCAGCGCCCGTGGGGCAGGGGAACACTACGAGCAGTACTTC	CSARGAGEHYEQYF
few	TRBJ1-6	TRBV6-1	TRBD1	TGTGCCAGCAGCCGGACAGGGGAAAATTCACCCCTCCACTTT	CASSRTGENSPLHF
few	TRBJ2-7	TRBV10-3	TRBD2	TGTGCCATCAGTGGGACTAGCGGGAGGGCCCACGAGCAGTACTTC	CAISGTSGRAHEQYF
-	TRBJ1-1	TRBV18	-	TGTGCCAGCTCAGGGGGGCTGGACACTGAAGCTTTCTTT	CASSGGLDTEAFF
few	TRBJ2-4	TRBV7-9	-	TGTGCCAGCAGCCCATATATGACCAAAAACATTCAGTACTTC	CASSPYMTKNIQYF
-	TRBJ1-4	TRBV4-1	TRBD1	TGCGCCAGCAGCATCCCGGGACAGATTAATGAAAAACTGTTTTTT	CASSIPGQINEKLFF
-	TRBJ1-1	TRBV20-1	-	TGCAGTGCCAACCGTCGGGGCTCTGAAGCTTTCTTT	CSANRRGSEAFF
few	TRBJ1-1	TRBV7-9	-	TGTGCCAGCAGCCCCCTTGGGGCAGGGGACAACACTGAAGCTTTCTTT	CASSPLGAGDNTEAFF
few	TRBJ2-2	TRBV4-2	-	TGTGCCAGCAGCCTACTTGTGGTTGGGGGAAACACCGGGGAGCTGTTTTTT	CASSLLVVGGNTGELFF
-	TRBJ2-3	TRBV12-3/TRBV12-4	-	TGTGCCATCGACTTGGGGGGCCGAGGTACGCAGTATTTT	CAIDLGGRGTQYF
-	TRBJ2-2	TRBV11-2	-	TGTGCCAGCAGCCCCGACTGGACCGGGGAGCTGTTTTTT	CASSPDWTGELFF
few	TRBJ2-1	TRBV10-3	-	TGTGCCATCAGTGAGTACCTGAAGAGGGGCAATGAGCAGTTCTTC	CAISEYLKRGNEQFF
few	TRBJ2-5	TRBV12-3/TRBV12-4	-	TGTGCCAGCAGTTTAGATGGGAACCAAGAGACCCAGTACTTC	CASSLDGNQETQYF
few	TRBJ1-2	TRBV7-9	-	TGTGCCAGCAGCTTTTTCAGGGGACCCTATGGCTACACCTTC	CASSFFRGPYGYTF
many	TRBJ2-7	TRBV6-6	-	TGTGCCAGCAGTTACTCTGGTATCTACGAGCAGTACTTC	CASSYSGIYEQYF
many	TRBJ1-5	TRBV12-3/TRBV12-4	-	TGTGCCAGCAGTAGGCAGGGGAGCAATCAGCCCCAGCATTTT	CASSRQGSNQPQHF
few	TRBJ1-1	TRBV10-3	-	TGTGCCATCAGTGATGCCGTGGGGACTGAAGCTTTCTTT	CAISDAVGTEAFF
few	TRBJ1-4	TRBV5-1	TRBD1	TGCGCCAGCAGCTTGGAAGACAGGGCCGGGGTTGAAAAACTGTTTTTT	CASSLEDRAGVEKLFF
-	TRBJ2-3	TRBV7-3	TRBD2	TGTGCCAGCAGCACCGGGACTAGCGGGGGTTTGGATACGCAGTATTTT	CASSTGTSGGLDTQYF
few	TRBJ2-1	TRBV4-1	TRBD1	TGCGCCAGCAGCCATGCACAGGGGGAAGTAGACAATGAGCAGTTCTTC	CASSHAQGEVDNEQFF
many	TRBJ2-7	TRBV7-2	TRBD2	TGTGCCAGCAGCTTCATCAGCGGGGGACCCTCCTACGAGCAGTACTTC	CASSFISGGPSYEQYF
few	TRBJ1-3	TRBV7-9	-	TGTGCCAGCAGCACCCCGGGAGTCGGAAACACCATATATTTT	CASSTPGVGNTIYF
-	TRBJ1-1	TRBV7-9	TRBD1	TGTGCCAGCAGCTCCCCCCTGACAGGGGGCACTGAAGCTTTCTTT	CASSSPLTGGTEAFF
-	TRBJ2-1	TRBV24-1	-	TGTGCCACCAGTGATTTTAACAGGGACCTGGGGTACAATGAGCAGTTCTTC	CATSDFNRDLGYNEQFF
-	TRBJ2-1	TRBV20-1	TRBD2	TGCAGTGCCGCGAGGGCCGGAGCGGGAAGGGAAAATGAGCAGTTCTTC	CSAARAGAGRENEQFF
-	TRBJ2-2	TRBV27	TRBD2	TGTGCCAGCAGTTTAGGGGCGGCGGGGGGGCCCGGGGAGCTGTTTTTT	CASSLGAAGGPGELFF
-	TRBJ1-1	TRBV7-9	-	TGTGCCAGCAGCTTAGTTGGGGGGTCAAACACTGAAGCTTTCTTT	CASSLVGGSNTEAFF
-	TRBJ1-2	TRBV5-1	TRBD1	TGCGCCAGCAGCTTGTGGACAGGGAGCGATGGCTACACCTTC	CASSLWTGSDGYTF
-	TRBJ2-7	TRBV20-1	TRBD2	TGCAGTGCTAGGGGGGGAGGGACCCACGAGCAGTACTTC	CSARGGGTHEQYF
few	TRBJ1-1	TRBV18	TRBD1	TGTGCCAGCTCACCACCGGGACAGGGTTTGGCGTTTGACACTGAAGCTTTCTTT	CASSPPGQGLAFDTEAFF
-	TRBJ2-7	TRBV27	-	TGTGCCAGCAGTCCCCTTACTCGAGGCGAGCAGTACTTC	CASSPLTRGEQYF
once	TRBJ2-1	TRBV6-2/TRBV6-3	TRBD2	TGTGCCAGCAGTGGTAGCGGGGAGGCGGGTGAGCAGTTCTTC	CASSGSGEAGEQFF
-	TRBJ2-5	TRBV4-1	TRBD2	TGCGCCAGCAGCCAAGCCTCTAGCGGGCGAGAGACCCAGTACTTC	CASSQASSGRETQYF
few	TRBJ2-1	TRBV5-6	-	TGTGCCAGCAGTGGTGTGTTAAATGAGCAGTTCTTC	CASSGVLNEQFF
-	TRBJ1-6	TRBV6-2/TRBV6-3	TRBD1	TGTGCCAGCAGTGACGATCGGACAGGTGTCTATAATTCACCCCTCCACTTT	CASSDDRTGVYNSPLHF
few	TRBJ1-4	TRBV6-5	-	TGTGCCAGCAGTTACTCAGGGTTAAATAATGAAAAACTGTTTTTT	CASSYSGLNNEKLFF